These T cell receptor beta chains were read from a single sample in a study of blood T cells in healthy people across ages. TCRdb independently ran MiXCR on the 5' RACE reads; one entry per CDR3 protein. The sample yields about 640,000 distinct CDR3 sequences, roughly three fifths seen once. The specimen was blood. Receptor source: a man in his 60s in good health. CDR3s include the opening cysteine and the closing phenylalanine or tryptophan. D genes are given only for firm matches. Expanded clones are given a class, and other clones once, few, many or no size at all.

v_call	d_call	j_call	clone_size	cdr3_nt	cdr3_aa
TRBV5-7	.	TRBJ2-5	once	TGTGCCAGCAGCTTGGCCAGACTGTGGGAGACCCAGTACTTC	CASSLARLWETQYF
TRBV12-3/TRBV12-4	.	TRBJ2-3	.	TGTGCCAGCAGTTTAGGCGGGGATTTCACAGATACGCAGTATTTT	CASSLGGDFTDTQYF
TRBV28	TRBD1	TRBJ2-4	few	TGTGCCAGCAGCAAAGGGGGCTGGGTCTCCAAAAACATTCAGTACTTC	CASSKGGWVSKNIQYF
TRBV28	TRBD2	TRBJ2-3	once	TGTGCCAGCAGTACCGGGACTAGCGGGGTTACAGATACGCAGTATTTT	CASSTGTSGVTDTQYF
TRBV7-8	.	TRBJ1-4	.	TGTGCCAGCAGCTCCTCCTCAATAGAGAATGAAAAACTGTTTTTT	CASSSSSIENEKLFF
TRBV4-2	TRBD2	TRBJ2-1	.	TGTGCCAGCAGCCAAGAATTGAGCGGGGGGGCCTTTTTGGAGCAGTTCTTC	CASSQELSGGAFLEQFF
TRBV2	.	TRBJ1-5	.	TGTGCCAGTGCCCCAGATCTCCAGCCCCAGCATTTT	CASAPDLQPQHF
TRBV20-1	TRBD1	TRBJ2-3	.	TGCAGTGCTAGATCGGACAGGTGGGCAGATACGCAGTATTTT	CSARSDRWADTQYF
TRBV10-2	TRBD1	TRBJ1-4	few	TGCGCCAGCAGGGAGGGGACAGGTGCATCTAATGAAAAACTGTTTTTT	CASREGTGASNEKLFF
TRBV7-2	TRBD1	TRBJ1-4	.	TGTGCCAGCAGCGAGGGGGCTGGGTATGAAAAACTGTTTTTT	CASSEGAGYEKLFF
TRBV4-1	.	TRBJ1-5	.	TGCGCCAGCAGCCAGCAGCAGCGAACCCTGGGGCAGCCCCAGCATTTT	CASSQQQRTLGQPQHF
TRBV28	.	TRBJ1-1	once	TGTGCCAGCAGTTTGCGGTGGACTGAAGCTTTCTTT	CASSLRWTEAFF
TRBV10-3	TRBD1	TRBJ2-1	few	TGTGCCATCAGTACCCGCGGACAGGTTGGGAATGAGCAGTTCTTC	CAISTRGQVGNEQFF
TRBV4-2	TRBD2	TRBJ2-7	few	TGTGCCAGCAGCCAAGATAGCGGGGGGCCCTACGAGCAGTACTTC	CASSQDSGGPYEQYF
TRBV2	TRBD2	TRBJ2-5	many	TGTGCCAGCAGTGAAGGGCGGACTAGCGGACAAGAGACCCAGTACTTC	CASSEGRTSGQETQYF
TRBV13	.	TRBJ2-7	many	TGTGCCAGCAGCGGAGGTCCCCCCTACGAGCAGTACTTC	CASSGGPPYEQYF
TRBV12-3/TRBV12-4	.	TRBJ2-1	.	TGTGCCAGCAGCCTCGACACGAGCTCCTACAATGAGCAGTTCTTC	CASSLDTSSYNEQFF
TRBV28	.	TRBJ2-5	.	TGTGCCAGCAGTTCCACGGGGCTAGCGGAGACCCAGTACTTC	CASSSTGLAETQYF
TRBV6-4	TRBD2	TRBJ2-7	.	TGTGCCAGCAGTGAGGCGGGGGGAGCCGCGTACTTC	CASSEAGGAAYF
TRBV20-1	TRBD1	TRBJ1-6	.	TGCAGTGCTACCGGGACAGGGGTCTCCTATAATTCACCCCTCTACTTT	CSATGTGVSYNSPLYF
TRBV6-5	TRBD1	TRBJ1-1	.	TGTGCCAGCAGTTACAACGGACAGGGGAACACTGAAGCTTTCTTT	CASSYNGQGNTEAFF
TRBV6-5	.	TRBJ2-7	.	TGTGCCAGCAGTTACGTGGGGGGTCCCCAGCAGTACTTC	CASSYVGGPQQYF
TRBV5-4	TRBD2	TRBJ2-3	.	TGTGCCAGCAGGCCCCGGGGGGGGAGCACAGATACGCAGTATTTT	CASRPRGGSTDTQYF
TRBV28	.	TRBJ2-5	.	TGTGCCAGCAGTTTCAATTTCGGCAGGGATAGACAAGAGACCCAGTACTTC	CASSFNFGRDRQETQYF
TRBV4-2	TRBD2	TRBJ2-3	.	TGTGCCAGCAGCCAAGCGGCTAGCGGGGGAACAGATACGCAGTATTTT	CASSQAASGGTDTQYF
TRBV27	TRBD1	TRBJ2-1	.	TGTGCCAGCGGGGACAGGAGGGGGTACAATGAGCAGTTCTTC	CASGDRRGYNEQFF
TRBV11-2	TRBD1	TRBJ2-5	few	TGTGCCAGCAGCTTATACGAAGGACAGGCCGTCGGAGAGACCCAGTACTTC	CASSLYEGQAVGETQYF
TRBV6-6	.	TRBJ2-3	.	TGTGCCAGCAGTCCGCCCGGGACAACCCGGGATACGCAGTATTTT	CASSPPGTTRDTQYF